This T cell receptor (beta chain) was sequenced in a study of blood T cell dynamics during melanoma immunotherapy. Study overall: Metastatic melanoma patients received first-line pembrolizumab or nivolumab plus ipilimumab.

Here immunoSEQ multiplex PCR was the method, and the copy in TCRdb shows in-frame clones only, minus some. The profile covers about 16,000 clones, with about 95% appearing a single time and 0.21% taken by the ten largest. Study conclusions and caveats: The study could not tell melanoma-specific clones from general immune activation.

Unmatched junction bases numbered 3, after V lost 3 bases and J lost 1 base. Germline V CDR1 and CDR2: SGHAT, FQNNGV. CDR3 length equals 16 residues. For this clone: Its specificity is unknown.

Time point of the sample: week 3, after first cycle of checkpoint inhibitor. Blood was drawn before treatment and at week 3 after checkpoint blockade. This sample comprised effector memory CD8+ T cells from blood, obtained from a patient treated with checkpoint blockade. The chain has TRBV11-2 and TRBJ2-7, with 13 bases identical to TRBD2. The sequence derives from a human donor with melanoma. Here the CDR3 DNA reads TGTGCCAGCAGCTTCGGACTAGCGGGAGCATCCTACGAGCAGTACTTC. Residues: CASSFGLAGASYEQYF.